These 25 T cell receptor beta chains came from one sample sequenced in a study of post-analysis software for immune sequencing data. For these receptors, no antigen is known. Included in the TCR beta cDNA libraries were unique molecular identifiers. TCRdb analysed the PCR reads with MiXCR anew, one entry per CDR3 protein. The sample holds roughly 730,000 distinct CDR3 sequences, about 27% seen once. General study results and limits: With TRBV5-6, TRBV5-1 and TRBV20-1 included, several TRBV segments were more frequent in patients than in controls.

The material sequenced was blood. These receptors were obtained from a girl aged 5-17 years with multiple sclerosis.

The rearrangement joins TRBV12-3 or TRBV12-4 to TRBJ2-3; 13 bases match TRBD2. Germline trimming cut 3 bases from V and 0 bases from J; bases unmatched to any gene: 3. This CDR3 comprises 17 residues. The CDR3 region is CASSFSTSGGSTDTQYF. DNA for the CDR3: TGTGCCAGCAGTTTCTCGACTAGCGGGGGGAGCACAGATACGCAGTATTTT.

This clonotype has more than one count but fewer than ten. This chain uses TRBV7-2 with TRBJ1-2; no reliable D call. The V gene's germline CDR1 is SGHTA and CDR2 FQGNSA. V dropped 5 bases and J dropped 7 bases, with 11 bases sitting between them. CDR3 length equals 12 residues. CDR3 sequence: CASSINRGGYTF. CDR3 bases: TGTGCCAGCAGCATAAATCGGGGTGGCTACACCTTC.

About this clonotype itself: Germline is not matched at one junction end, which may reflect a read error. The rearrangement uses TRBV5-1 and TRBJ2-1; TRBD1 or TRBD2 may be the D gene (6 bases each). The germline gives CDR1 SGHRS, CDR2 YFSETQ. This CDR3 spans 17 amino acids. The CDR3 coding sequence is TGCACCAGCAGCTTGGGGGGCGGGACGAGCTCCTACAATGAGCAGTTCTTC. It codes for CTSSLGGGTSSYNEQFF.

This chain uses TRBV4-3 with TRBJ2-2; 7 bases match TRBD1. Germline assignment: CDR1 LGHNA and CDR2 YSLEER. The CDR3 is 16 amino acids. V trimming: 5 bases; J trimming: 1 base; junction bases outside the gene matches: 7. The CDR3 protein is CASSLRTGQNTGELFF. DNA for the CDR3: TGCGCCAGCAGCTTGAGGACAGGTCAGAACACCGGGGAGCTGTTTTTT.

This clonotype was counted many times. The junction departs from the called germline gene at one end, perhaps through a read error. The chain combines TRBV7-9 with TRBJ2-1; perhaps TRBD1 as D (7 bases). Germline V CDR1 and CDR2: SEHNR, FQNEAQ (reference sequence). The CDR3 extends over 13 amino acids. Here the CDR3 DNA reads TGCGCCAGCAGCTTATCAGGGGGGAATGAGCAGTTCTTC. Amino acid sequence: CASSLSGGNEQFF.

The V and J genes are TRBV7-8 and TRBJ2-1; D may be TRBD1 or TRBD2 (5 bases each). Germline CDR1 reads SGHVS; CDR2 reads FQNEAQ. V was shortened by 4 bases and J by 6 bases, with 10 bases between the two germline ends. CDR3 length equals 13 residues. The CDR3 DNA sequence: TGTGCCAGCAGCTCCGGGACCGGCAATGAGCAGTTCTTC. It codes for CASSSGTGNEQFF.

The V and J genes are TRBV28 and TRBJ2-5; D gene unclear. The CDR3 extends over 17 amino acids. CDR1 is MDHEN and CDR2 is SYDVKM in the germline V gene. V lost 6 bases, J lost 0 bases, and 20 bases lay in between. The CDR3 sequence: CASSPPPTAQYQETQYF. Written as DNA, the CDR3 is TGTGCCAGCAGCCCTCCCCCCACGGCACAGTACCAAGAGACCCAGTACTTC.

This clonotype was seen a handful of times. The chain uses TRBV9 and TRBJ2-1; D is possibly TRBD1 or TRBD2 (5 bases each). The CDR3 spans 17 residues. Per the germline V gene, CDR1 is SGDLS and CDR2 is YYNGEE. Trimming left V 0 bases short and J 4 bases short, with 17 bases between. CDR3 amino acids: CASSVAPSRGLYNEQFF. CDR3 DNA sequence: TGTGCCAGCAGCGTAGCCCCCTCCCGGGGCCTATACAATGAGCAGTTCTTC.

The chain combines TRBV6-6 with TRBJ2-7; 7 bases match TRBD1. The CDR3 is 16 residues long. Unmatched junction bases numbered 10, after V lost 0 bases and J lost 5 bases. The germline gives CDR1 MNHNY, CDR2 SVGAGI (reference sequence). This CDR3 reads CASSYSVQGLFDEQYF. The CDR3 coding sequence is TGTGCCAGCAGTTACTCGGTACAGGGGTTGTTTGACGAGCAGTACTTC.

This clonotype was recorded a few times. This chain uses TRBV5-1 with TRBJ2-3; D unresolved. Germline values: CDR1 SGHRS, CDR2 YFSETQ. Trimming removed 4 bases at V and 0 bases at J, with 6 bases between. This CDR3 spans 13 amino acids. This chain's CDR3 is CASSTASTDTQYF. The CDR3 coding sequence is TGCGCCAGCAGCACCGCGAGCACAGATACGCAGTATTTT.

J is TRBJ1-2 and V is TRBV20-1; unclear D gene. V was trimmed by 3 bases and J by 0 bases, leaving 8 bases between them. Germline-derived CDR1 and CDR2 are DFQATT and SNEGSKA (reference sequence). The CDR3 is made up of 13 amino acids. The CDR3 loop is CSASTRANYGYTF. The CDR3 DNA reads TGCAGTGCTAGTACAAGAGCTAACTATGGCTACACCTTC.

In its sample, this clonotype was seen a few times. The genes are TRBV27 and TRBJ2-3, with D hard to call. CDR3 size: 13 residues. Germline V lookup: CDR1 MNHEY, CDR2 SMNVEV (reference sequence). The V end was cut by 0 bases, the J end by 2 bases, with 3 bases between. The CDR3 sequence: CASSLSTTDTQYF. The CDR3 bases are TGTGCCAGCAGTTTATCTACCACAGATACGCAGTATTTT.

This clonotype was observed a few times. The chain employs TRBV7-2 and TRBJ2-7, with 7 bases fitting TRBD1. There are 15 residues in the CDR3. Germline-derived CDR1 and CDR2 are SGHTA and FQGNSA. The trim removed 5 bases at V and 2 bases at J, leaving 9 bases unmatched. The CDR3 DNA is TGTGCCAGCAGCCCACGCAGGGGGTGGGCCTACGAGCAGTACTTC. Protein product: CASSPRRGWAYEQYF.

Note on this clonotype: Since a much larger clone is just one base distant, this may be a read error. This chain links TRBV7-2 with TRBJ2-1; the match to TRBD2 covers 14 bases. After removal of 4 bases from V and 13 bases from J, the junction contained 9 bases not matched to a gene. Germline lookup yields CDR1 SGHTA and CDR2 FQGNSA. This CDR3 spans 15 amino acids. This CDR3 reads CASSSGLAGAETQFF. DNA for the CDR3: TGTGCCAGCAGCTCGGGACTAGCGGGGGCAGAGACCCAGTTCTTC.

In regard to this clonotype: Mismatch with germline at one junction end may stem from a read error. This sequence joins TRBV2 and TRBJ2-1; possibly TRBD1 for D (6 bases). CDR1 SNHLY and CDR2 FYNNEI come from the germline V gene. The CDR3 runs 13 residues. The CDR3 loop reads CAGQQEPYNGQFF. The CDR3 DNA follows: TGTGCCGGACAGCAGGAACCCTACAATGGGCAGTTCTTC.

This clonotype turned up a few times. The chain links TRBV20-1 to TRBJ2-1; 8 bases are shared with TRBD1. CDR3 length: 14 residues. V dropped 5 bases and J dropped 10; count of bases not matched to a gene: 13. From germline, CDR1 is DFQATT and CDR2 SNEGSKA (reference sequence). CDR3 in DNA: TGCAGTGCTCGCAGGGGGCCTCTCCGAGGGGAGCAGTTCTTC. It yields the protein CSARRGPLRGEQFF.

With regard to this clonotype: Lacking the conserved final phenylalanine or tryptophan, this CDR3 likely reflects a read error. CDR3 residues: CASSGRGLLSYEQYS. For the CDR3, the DNA is TGTGCCAGCAGTGGGAGGGGACTGCTTTCCTACGAGCAGTACTCC. The V and J genes are TRBV6-2 or TRBV6-3 and TRBJ2-7; 7 bases line up with TRBD2. With 5 bases clipped from V and 1 base from J, the junction kept 8 bases outside the gene matches. CDR3 length: 15 residues. Germline V gene data show CDR1 as MNHEY and CDR2 as SVGEGT.

V gene TRBV6-1 combines with J gene TRBJ2-1, with 7 bases that match TRBD1. V shed 6 bases, J shed 4 bases, and the junction held 9 bases outside the gene matches. Germline values: CDR1 MNHNS, CDR2 SASEGT. This CDR3 has 15 residues. CDR3 DNA: TGTGCCAGCAGCCAAGACAGGGAAGAGTACAATGAGCAGTTCTTC. Protein: CASSQDREEYNEQFF.

The rearrangement links TRBV12-3 or TRBV12-4 to TRBJ2-3; no reliable D call. The V end lost 6 bases, the J end lost 3 bases, and 13 bases lay between the germline ends. The CDR3 covers 14 residues. The CDR3 spells CASRLTVVTDTQYF. The CDR3 nucleotides are TGTGCCAGCAGACTCACAGTGGTAACAGATACGCAGTATTTT.

This clonotype was recorded a few times. The V and J genes are TRBV29-1 and TRBJ2-3, with D perhaps matching TRBD1 (5 bases). The CDR3 has 14 residues. Germline CDR1 SQVTM, CDR2 ANQGSEA. V dropped 3 bases and J dropped 5 bases, with 15 bases sitting between them. CDR3 DNA: TGCAGCGTTGACCGGCTAGGGGATGGAGATACGCAGTATTTT. This gives the protein CSVDRLGDGDTQYF.

In its sample, this clonotype was seen many times. The CDR3, as DNA: TGTGCCAGCAGCCCTCATGGGCGGGCCGTCTCTGGGGCCAACGTCCTGACTTTC. It translates to CASSPHGRAVSGANVLTF. The chain is built from TRBV7-2 and TRBJ2-6, with TRBD2 as a possible D gene (5 bases). V was trimmed by 5 bases and J by 0 bases, leaving 17 bases between them. Germline lookup yields CDR1 SGHTA and CDR2 FQGNSA. The CDR3 totals 18 residues.

This clonotype was recorded only once. The chain carries TRBV2 and TRBJ2-1; 11 nucleotides match TRBD2. This CDR3 contains 17 residues. The germline CDR1 and CDR2 sequences are SNHLY and FYNNEI. Unmatched junction bases numbered 11, after V lost 6 bases and J lost 4 bases. The CDR3 spells CASSLRGTSGVYNEQFF. The CDR3 nucleotides read TGTGCCAGCAGCTTACGCGGGACTAGCGGAGTATACAATGAGCAGTTCTTC. The whole variable domain, remainder taken from reference TRBV2 and TRBJ2-1, is EPEVTQTPSHQVTQMGQEVILRCVPISNHLYFYWYRQILGQKVEFLVSFYNNEISEKSEIFDDQFSVERPDGSNFTLKIRSTKLEDSAMYFCASSLRGTSGVYNEQFFGPGTRLTVL.

V usage is TRBV7-2 and J usage is TRBJ1-1; TRBD1 might be the D (5 bases). This CDR3 is 13 amino acids long. Looked up from germline, CDR1 is SGHTA and CDR2 is FQGNSA. The germline V and J ends were trimmed by 3 bases and 7 bases, with 12 bases remaining between them. Here the CDR3 DNA reads TGTGCCAGCAGCTTCGGAGGGAGGGGTGAAGCTTTCTTT. Encoded protein: CASSFGGRGEAFF.

With regard to this clonotype: Germline and junction disagree at one end, which may indicate a read error. The chain uses TRBV27 and TRBJ2-7; 12 bases line up with TRBD2. Germline values: CDR1 MNHEY, CDR2 SMNVEV (reference sequence). This CDR3 is 16 amino acids long. CDR3 loop: CAGSSPASGRAREQYF. CDR3 in DNA: TGTGCCGGCAGTTCCCCCGCTAGCGGGAGGGCCCGAGAGCAGTACTTC.

This clonotype was counted only a few times. The chain joins TRBV2 to TRBJ2-5, with D tentatively TRBD2 (6 bases). V was pared by 6 bases and J by 4 bases, with 12 bases between. The CDR3 is 13 amino acids. Germline lookup yields CDR1 SNHLY and CDR2 FYNNEI. The CDR3 loop is CASSRDFRETQYF. The CDR3, as DNA: TGTGCCAGCAGCCGGGACTTCAGAGAGACCCAGTACTTC.